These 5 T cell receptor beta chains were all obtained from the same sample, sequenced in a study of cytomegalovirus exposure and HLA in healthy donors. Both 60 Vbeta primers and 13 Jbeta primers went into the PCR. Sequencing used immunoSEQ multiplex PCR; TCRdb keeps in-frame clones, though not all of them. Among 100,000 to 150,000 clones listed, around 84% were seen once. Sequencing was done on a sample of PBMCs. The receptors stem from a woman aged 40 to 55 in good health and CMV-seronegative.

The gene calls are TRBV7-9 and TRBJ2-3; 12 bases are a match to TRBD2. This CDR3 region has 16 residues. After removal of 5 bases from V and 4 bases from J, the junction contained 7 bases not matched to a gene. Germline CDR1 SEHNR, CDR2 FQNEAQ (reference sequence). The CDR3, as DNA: TGTGCCAGCAGCAACCTACTAGCGGGAGGAGCAGATACGCAGTATTTT. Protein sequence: CASSNLLAGGADTQYF. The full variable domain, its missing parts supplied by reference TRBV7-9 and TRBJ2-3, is DTGVSQNPRHKITKRGQNVTFRCDPISEHNRLYWYRQTLGQGPEFLTYFQNEAQLEKSRLLSDRFSAERPKGSFSTLEIQRTEQGDSAMYLCASSNLLAGGADTQYFGPGTRLTVL.

The CDR3 loop reads CASSLNSLFDGYTF. The DNA of the CDR3 is TGTGCCAGCAGTTTAAACAGTCTCTTCGATGGCTACACCTTC. The V call is TRBV28, the J call TRBJ1-2; no reliable D call. There are 14 residues in the CDR3. V lost 2 bases to trimming and J lost 6 bases, with 13 bases between them. The germline gives CDR1 MDHEN, CDR2 SYDVKM.

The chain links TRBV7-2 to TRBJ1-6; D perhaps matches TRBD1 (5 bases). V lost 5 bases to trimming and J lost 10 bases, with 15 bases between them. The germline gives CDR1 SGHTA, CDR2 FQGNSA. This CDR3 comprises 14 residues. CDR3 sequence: CASSRRGRGSPLHF. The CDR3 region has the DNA TGTGCCAGCAGCCGGAGGGGTCGGGGATCACCCCTCCACTTT.

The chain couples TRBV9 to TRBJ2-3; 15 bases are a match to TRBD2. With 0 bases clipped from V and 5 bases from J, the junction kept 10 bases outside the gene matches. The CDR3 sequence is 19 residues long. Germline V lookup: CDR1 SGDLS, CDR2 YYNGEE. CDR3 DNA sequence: TGTGCCAGCAGCGTAGCTTCCGGGACTAGCGGGAGGAGGCTAGATACGCAGTATTTT. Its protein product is CASSVASGTSGRRLDTQYF. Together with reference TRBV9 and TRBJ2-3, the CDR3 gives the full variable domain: DSGVTQTPKHLITATGQRVTLRCSPRSGDLSVYWYQQSLDQGLQFLIQYYNGEERAKGNILERFSAQQFPDLHSELNLSSLELGDSALYFCASSVASGTSGRRLDTQYFGPGTRLTVL.

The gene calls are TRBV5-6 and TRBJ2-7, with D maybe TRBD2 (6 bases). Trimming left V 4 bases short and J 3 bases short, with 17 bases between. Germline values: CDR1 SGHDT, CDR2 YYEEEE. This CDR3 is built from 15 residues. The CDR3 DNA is TGTGCCAGCAGCCAAACGCCGGTGGAGGGCTACGAGCAGTACTTC. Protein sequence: CASSQTPVEGYEQYF.